This record covers a single T cell receptor (beta chain). No cognate antigen has been identified for it. No per-base quality is available; no much larger clone lies one base away. These data come from a study of OX40 agonist ivuxolimab in advanced cancers. Broadly, across the study: Ivuxolimab was a fully human IgG2 agonistic monoclonal antibody targeting the costimulatory receptor OX40 (CD134). Intravenous ivuxolimab was administered to patients every 2 weeks at six dose levels: 0.01, 0.1, 0.3, 1.5, 3 and 10 mg/kg. Of the approximately 50 patients in dose escalation, around 19 had hepatocellular carcinoma, about 15 had melanoma, 9 had renal cell carcinoma and 9 had head and neck cancer. Prior anti-PD-1, anti-PD-L1 or anti-CTLA-4 therapy was permitted, and less than 45% of dose-escalation patients had received checkpoint inhibitors. In the dose-escalation cohort, approximately 82% of patients were male, and the mean age was roughly 56 years with a range of roughly 23 to 79. The purpose of peripheral TCRbeta sequencing was to test whether ivuxolimab changed TCR sequence diversity and led to clonal T-cell expansion. Three dose-escalation patients achieved partial responses, one with hepatocellular carcinoma and two with cutaneous melanoma. The paper covers the monotherapy dose-escalation part of the phase I ivuxolimab trial, which included N ≈ 50 patients.

What the work shows at the level of the full study, not this receptor alone: In the 0.1-3.0 mg/kg groups, partial responders had among the lowest normalized peripheral clonal expansion, particularly in CD8+ T cells. Low levels of normalized T-cell clonal expansion were also seen in some patients who did not respond. Antigen specificity was not determined for the clonally expanded peripheral T cells. After ivuxolimab, expanded clones were on average more numerous among CD8+ T cells than among CD4+ T cells. Clonal expansion of both CD4+ and CD8+ blood T cells was observed from baseline to week 6 at doses 0.1 to 3.0 mg/kg.

Patients with a history of autoimmune disease or receiving systemic immunosuppression were excluded from the trial. Peripheral blood for TCR sequencing was drawn from every dose cohort at baseline, at cycle 4 day 1 and at cycle 7 day 1. Samples came from an open-label, multicenter, first-in-human phase I dose-escalation trial of ivuxolimab. The trial enrolled adults with locally advanced or metastatic head and neck squamous cell, hepatocellular, melanoma or renal cell carcinoma. Before TCR sequencing, CD4+ T cells and CD8+ T cells from peripheral blood were sorted into separate populations. Genomic DNA was isolated from the sorted cells so that the TCRbeta CDR3 region could be sequenced. The immunoSEQ Assay was used for sequencing of TCRbeta CDR3 regions. This immuneACCESS table, as held by TCRdb, lists in-frame sequences with V and J called but not all clones. Of the missing ones, under half trace to an unresolved V gene in checked studies; the others have no known cause. This sample is represented by 60,000 to 90,000 clones; around nine tenths of them were singletons. Of the sample, 6.2% is held by the ten largest clones.

Including cysteine and phenylalanine, the CDR3 has 15 amino acids. Only the CDR3 region is kept as DNA, spanning 45 bases read in frame from base 1. V was cut back by 3 bases and J by 2 bases, leaving a gap of 12 bases between them. The germline V gene yields SNHLY for CDR1 and FYNNEI for CDR2. The specimen comprised CD4+ or CD8+ T cells sorted from blood, sampled in a trial of the OX40 agonist ivuxolimab. The rearranged segments are TRBV2 and TRBJ2-3; the D gene is perhaps TRBD1 or TRBD2, each of them matching over 5 bases. This receptor was identified in an adult with an advanced solid tumor such as melanoma, head and neck, liver or kidney cancer. At the DNA level, the sequence is TGTGCCAGCAGTGAGCAGAGGGGTTCCACAGATACGCAGTATTTT. Its amino acids are CASSEQRGSTDTQYF.